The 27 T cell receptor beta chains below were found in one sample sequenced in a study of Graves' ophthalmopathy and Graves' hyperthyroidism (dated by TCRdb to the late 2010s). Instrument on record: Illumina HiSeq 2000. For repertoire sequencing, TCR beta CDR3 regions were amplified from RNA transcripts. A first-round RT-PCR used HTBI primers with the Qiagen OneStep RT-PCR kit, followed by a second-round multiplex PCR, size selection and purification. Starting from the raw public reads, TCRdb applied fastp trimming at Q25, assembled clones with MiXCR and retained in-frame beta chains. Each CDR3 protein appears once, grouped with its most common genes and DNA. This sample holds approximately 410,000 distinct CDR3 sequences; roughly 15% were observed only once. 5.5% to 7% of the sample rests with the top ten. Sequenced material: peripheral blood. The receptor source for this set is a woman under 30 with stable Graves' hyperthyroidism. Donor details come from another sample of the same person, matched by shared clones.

In nucleotides, the CDR3 is TGTGCCACCGGAGAGCTTCAAGAGACCCAGTACTTC. It is translated as CATGELQETQYF. The V and J genes are TRBV10-3 and TRBJ2-5; no clear D. With 10 bases removed from V and 2 bases from J, the gap between germline ends came to 11 bases. Germline CDR1 reads ENHRY; CDR2 reads SYGVKD. The CDR3 is 12 residues long.

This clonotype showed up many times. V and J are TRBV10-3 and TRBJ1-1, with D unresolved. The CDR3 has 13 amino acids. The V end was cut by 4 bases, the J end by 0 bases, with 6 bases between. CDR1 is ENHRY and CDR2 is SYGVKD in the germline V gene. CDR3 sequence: CAISGGVNTEAFF. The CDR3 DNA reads TGTGCCATCAGTGGAGGTGTGAACACTGAAGCTTTCTTT.

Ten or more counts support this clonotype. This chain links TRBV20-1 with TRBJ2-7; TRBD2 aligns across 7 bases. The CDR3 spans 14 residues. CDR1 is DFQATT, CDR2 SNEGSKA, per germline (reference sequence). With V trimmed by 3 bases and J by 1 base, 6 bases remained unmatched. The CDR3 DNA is TGCAGTGCTAGTGGTGGCGGGGGTTCCTACGAGCAGTACTTC. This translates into CSASGGGGSYEQYF.

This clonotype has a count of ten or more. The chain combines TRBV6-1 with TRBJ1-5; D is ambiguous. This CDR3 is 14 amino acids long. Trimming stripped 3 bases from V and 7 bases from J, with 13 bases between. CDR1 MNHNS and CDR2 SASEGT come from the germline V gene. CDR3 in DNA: TGTGCCAGCAGTGACACAGAGGAGGGACAGCCCCAGCATTTT. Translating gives CASSDTEEGQPQHF.

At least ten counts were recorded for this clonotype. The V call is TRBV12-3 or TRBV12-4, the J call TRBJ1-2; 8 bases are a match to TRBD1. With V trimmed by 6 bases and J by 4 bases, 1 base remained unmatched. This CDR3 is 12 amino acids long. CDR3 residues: CASRDRGYGYTF. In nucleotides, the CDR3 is TGTGCCAGCAGAGACAGGGGCTATGGCTACACCTTC.

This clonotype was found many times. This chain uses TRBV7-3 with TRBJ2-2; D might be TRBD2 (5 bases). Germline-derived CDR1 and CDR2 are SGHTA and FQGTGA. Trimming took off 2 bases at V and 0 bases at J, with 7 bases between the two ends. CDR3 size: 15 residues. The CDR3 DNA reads TGTGCCAGCAGCTTACTGGGAGCGAACACCGGGGAGCTGTTTTTT. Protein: CASSLLGANTGELFF.

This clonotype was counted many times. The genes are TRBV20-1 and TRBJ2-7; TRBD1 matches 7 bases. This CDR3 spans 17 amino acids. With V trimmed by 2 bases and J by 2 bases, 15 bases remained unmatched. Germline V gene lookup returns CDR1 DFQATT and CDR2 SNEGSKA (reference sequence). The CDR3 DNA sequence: TGCAGTGCTAGAAGGGCTCTCCGGGACAGAGGAGCCTACGAGCAGTACTTC. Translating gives CSARRALRDRGAYEQYF.

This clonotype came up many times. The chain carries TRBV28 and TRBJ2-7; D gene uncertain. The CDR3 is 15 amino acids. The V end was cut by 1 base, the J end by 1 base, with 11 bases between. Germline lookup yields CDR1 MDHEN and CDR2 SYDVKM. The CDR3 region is CASSLYSRVSYEQYF. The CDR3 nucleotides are TGTGCCAGCAGTTTATACTCCCGAGTTTCCTACGAGCAGTACTTC.

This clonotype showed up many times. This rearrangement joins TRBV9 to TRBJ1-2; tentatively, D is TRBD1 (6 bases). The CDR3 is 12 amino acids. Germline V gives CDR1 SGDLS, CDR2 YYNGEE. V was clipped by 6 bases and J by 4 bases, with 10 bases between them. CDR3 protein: CASTRGLYGYTF. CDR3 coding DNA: TGTGCCAGCACCCGGGGGCTCTATGGCTACACCTTC.

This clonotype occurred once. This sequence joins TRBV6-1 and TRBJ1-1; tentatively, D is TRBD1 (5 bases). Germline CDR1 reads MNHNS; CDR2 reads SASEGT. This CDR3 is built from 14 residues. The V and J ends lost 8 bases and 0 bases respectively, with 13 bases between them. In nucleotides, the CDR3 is TGTGCCAGCTGGAGGAGACAGATGAACACTGAAGCTTTCTTT. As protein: CASWRRQMNTEAFF.

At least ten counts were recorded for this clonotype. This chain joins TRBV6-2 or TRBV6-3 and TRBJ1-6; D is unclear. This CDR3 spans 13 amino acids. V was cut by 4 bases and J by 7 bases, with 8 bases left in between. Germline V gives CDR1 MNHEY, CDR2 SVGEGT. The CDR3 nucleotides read TGTGCCAGCAGTTCTACAGAAAATTCACCCCTCCACTTT. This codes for CASSSTENSPLHF.

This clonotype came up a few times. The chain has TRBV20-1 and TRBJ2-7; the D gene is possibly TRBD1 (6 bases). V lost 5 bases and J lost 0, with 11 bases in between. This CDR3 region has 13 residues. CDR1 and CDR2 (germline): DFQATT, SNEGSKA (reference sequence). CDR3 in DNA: TGCAGTGCTTACCTCAGGGGCTCCTACGAGCAGTACTTC. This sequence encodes CSAYLRGSYEQYF.

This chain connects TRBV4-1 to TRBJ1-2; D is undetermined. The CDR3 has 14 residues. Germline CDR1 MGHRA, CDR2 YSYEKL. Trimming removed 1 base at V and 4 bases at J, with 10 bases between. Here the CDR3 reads CASSQVGDIYGYTF. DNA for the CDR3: TGCGCCAGCAGCCAAGTCGGAGATATCTATGGCTACACCTTC.

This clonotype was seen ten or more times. Here the CDR3 DNA reads TGCAGCGTTGCAGGGACGGGAGGGAACTCCTACGAGCAGTACTTC. The encoded protein is CSVAGTGGNSYEQYF. The rearrangement uses TRBV29-1 and TRBJ2-7, with 8 positions matching TRBD2. Germline V gives CDR1 SQVTM, CDR2 ANQGSEA. The CDR3 covers 15 residues. V gave up 4 bases and J gave up 0 bases; unmatched junction bases: 8.

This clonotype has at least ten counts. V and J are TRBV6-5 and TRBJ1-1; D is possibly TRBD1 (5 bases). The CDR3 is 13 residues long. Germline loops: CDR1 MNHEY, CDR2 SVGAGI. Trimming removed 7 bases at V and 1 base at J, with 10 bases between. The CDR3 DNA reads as TGTGCCAGCACCTCCGACAGGAACACTGAAGCTTTCTTT. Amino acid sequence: CASTSDRNTEAFF.

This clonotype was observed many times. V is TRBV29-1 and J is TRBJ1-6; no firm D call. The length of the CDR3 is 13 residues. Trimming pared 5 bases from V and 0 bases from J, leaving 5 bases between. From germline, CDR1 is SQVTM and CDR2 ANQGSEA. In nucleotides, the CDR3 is TGCAGCGTTCGCAGCTCCTATAATTCACCCCTCCACTTT. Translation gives CSVRSSYNSPLHF.

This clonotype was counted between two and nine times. This CDR3 is CASSPWAATNSPLHF. The CDR3 DNA is TGTGCCAGCTCACCATGGGCAGCTACTAATTCACCCCTCCACTTT. The chain recombines TRBV18 with TRBJ1-6, with D uncertain. The CDR3 is 15 residues long. Germline V gives CDR1 KGHSH, CDR2 LQKENI. V was clipped by 2 bases and J by 6 bases, with 11 bases between them.

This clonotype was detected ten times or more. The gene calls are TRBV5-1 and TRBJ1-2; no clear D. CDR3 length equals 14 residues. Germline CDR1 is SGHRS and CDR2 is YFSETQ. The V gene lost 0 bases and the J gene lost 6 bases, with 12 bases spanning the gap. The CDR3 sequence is CASSLDSQLNGYTF. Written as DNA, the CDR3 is TGCGCCAGCAGCTTGGATAGTCAGCTAAATGGCTACACCTTC.

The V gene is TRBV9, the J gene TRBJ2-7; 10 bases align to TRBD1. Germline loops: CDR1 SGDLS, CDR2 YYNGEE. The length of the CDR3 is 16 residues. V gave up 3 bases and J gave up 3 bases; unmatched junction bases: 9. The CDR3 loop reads CASSAEGQGSFYEQYF. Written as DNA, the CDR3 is TGTGCCAGCAGCGCGGAGGGACAGGGGAGCTTCTACGAGCAGTACTTC.

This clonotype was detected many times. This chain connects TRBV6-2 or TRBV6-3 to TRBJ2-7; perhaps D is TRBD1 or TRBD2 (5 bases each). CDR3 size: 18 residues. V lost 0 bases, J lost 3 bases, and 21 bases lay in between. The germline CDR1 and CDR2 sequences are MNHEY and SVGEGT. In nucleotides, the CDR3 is TGTGCCAGCAGTTACTCCCTAAGTTCCGGGACGAGACGCTACGAGCAGTACTTC. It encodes CASSYSLSSGTRRYEQYF.

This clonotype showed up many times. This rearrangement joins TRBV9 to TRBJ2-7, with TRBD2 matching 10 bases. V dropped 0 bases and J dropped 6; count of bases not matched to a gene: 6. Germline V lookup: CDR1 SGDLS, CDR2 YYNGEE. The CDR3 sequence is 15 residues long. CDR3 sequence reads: CASSVGQRGGGEQYF. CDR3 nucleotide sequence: TGTGCCAGCAGCGTAGGCCAGCGGGGGGGTGGCGAGCAGTACTTC. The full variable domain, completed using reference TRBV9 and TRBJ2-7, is DSGVTQTPKHLITATGQRVTLRCSPRSGDLSVYWYQQSLDQGLQFLIQYYNGEERAKGNILERFSAQQFPDLHSELNLSSLELGDSALYFCASSVGQRGGGEQYFGPGTRLTVT.

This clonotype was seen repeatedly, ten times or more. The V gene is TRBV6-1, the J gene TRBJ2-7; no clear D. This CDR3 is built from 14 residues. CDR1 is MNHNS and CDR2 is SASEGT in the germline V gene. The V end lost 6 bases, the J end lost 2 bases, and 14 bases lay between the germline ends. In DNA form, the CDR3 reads TGTGCCAGCAGCCCCCGGACGGCGGCCTACGAGCAGTACTTC. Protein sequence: CASSPRTAAYEQYF.

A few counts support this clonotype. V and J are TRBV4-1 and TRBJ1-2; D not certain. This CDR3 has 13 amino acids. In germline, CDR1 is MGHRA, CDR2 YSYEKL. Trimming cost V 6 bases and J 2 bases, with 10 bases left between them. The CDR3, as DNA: TGCGCCAGCAGTCCCAAAGGGAACTATGGCTACACCTTC. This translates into CASSPKGNYGYTF.

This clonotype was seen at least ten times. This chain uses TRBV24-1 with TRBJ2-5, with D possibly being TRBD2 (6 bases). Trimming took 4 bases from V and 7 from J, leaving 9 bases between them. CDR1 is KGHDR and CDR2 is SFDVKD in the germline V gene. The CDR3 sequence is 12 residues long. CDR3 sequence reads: CATSDLGGTQYF. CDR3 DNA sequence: TGTGCCACCAGTGACTTGGGGGGGACCCAGTACTTC.

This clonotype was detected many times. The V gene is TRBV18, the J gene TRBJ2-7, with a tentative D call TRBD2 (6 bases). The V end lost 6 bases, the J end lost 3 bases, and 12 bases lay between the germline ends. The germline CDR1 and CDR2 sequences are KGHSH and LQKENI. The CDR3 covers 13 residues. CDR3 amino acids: CASSVGGDYEQYF. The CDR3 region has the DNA TGTGCCAGCTCGGTTGGCGGGGACTACGAGCAGTACTTC.

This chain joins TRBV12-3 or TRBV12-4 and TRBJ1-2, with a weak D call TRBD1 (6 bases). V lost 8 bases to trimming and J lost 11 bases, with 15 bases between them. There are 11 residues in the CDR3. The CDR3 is CASGPPGDYTF. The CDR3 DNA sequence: TGTGCCAGCGGGCCTCCAGGGGATTACACCTTC.

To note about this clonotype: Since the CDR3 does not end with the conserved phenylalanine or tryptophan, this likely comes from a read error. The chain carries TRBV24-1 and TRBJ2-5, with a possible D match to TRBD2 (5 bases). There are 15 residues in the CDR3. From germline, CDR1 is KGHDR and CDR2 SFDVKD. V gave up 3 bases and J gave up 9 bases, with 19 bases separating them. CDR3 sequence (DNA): TGTGCCACCAGTGATGCTTCGACTGAGAGGGAGTCCCAGTACTAC. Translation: CATSDASTERESQYY.